This T cell receptor beta chain was captured in a study of blood T cell repertoires in COVID-19. Whole-study context: In each case, the material was cDNA or gDNA derived from T cells, B-cell-depleted T cells, or PBMCs.

The CDR3 extends over 16 amino acids. Germline-derived CDR1 and CDR2 are WSHSY and SAAADI. V shed 3 bases and J shed 3 bases, with 16 bases lying between them. Original handling: By means of reference gene primer amplification, nucleated cell counts were estimated. The protocol was immunoSEQ multiplex PCR, while the TCRdb copy is restricted to in-frame clones and leaves out a portion. V and J calls and clone size are given by that table; D and trimming were obtained from the DNA. There are approximately 55,000 clones in the sample; roughly 84% occur only once, and 6.5% lies in the top ten. The material sequenced was peripheral blood. The chain carries TRBV10-2 and TRBJ2-3; maybe TRBD1 (6 bases). The origin of this receptor is a man over 45 with active COVID-19. The CDR3 here is CASSDLDRFVTDTQYF. Here the CDR3 DNA reads TGCGCCAGCAGTGACTTAGACAGGTTTGTTACAGATACGCAGTATTTT.